Listed here are 25 T cell receptor beta chains from one sample, sequenced in a study of T cell repertoires in cytomegalovirus infection. TCRdb redid the calling of the reads with MiXCR, one entry per CDR3 protein. The sample has 200,000 or so distinct CDR3 sequences, roughly 20% seen once. The sequenced sample was PBMCs. The source of these receptors is a human donor in good health (CMV status not recorded). Some clones in this sample may be carry-over from other donors' samples.

The table lists this clonotype with many counts. The V gene is TRBV7-2, the J gene TRBJ2-7; D is possibly TRBD2 (5 bases). Between the trimmed V and J ends, which lost 0 bases and 6 bases, there was a span of 15 bases. Germline V lookup: CDR1 SGHTA, CDR2 FQGNSA. The CDR3 loop spans 15 amino acids. The CDR3 protein is CASSLAAAGYGEQYF. As DNA, the CDR3 is TGTGCCAGCAGCTTAGCAGCGGCGGGTTACGGCGAGCAGTACTTC.

This clonotype was counted a few times. The rearrangement joins TRBV19 to TRBJ2-1; D perhaps matches TRBD2 (8 bases). Trimming pared 6 bases from V and 6 bases from J, leaving 15 bases between. This CDR3 contains 14 residues. Germline V lookup: CDR1 LNHDA, CDR2 SQIVND (reference sequence). CDR3 region: CASSREGALNEQFF. CDR3 coding DNA: TGTGCCAGTAGCCGGGAGGGGGCTCTCAATGAGCAGTTCTTC.

The V and J genes are TRBV7-2 and TRBJ2-4; either TRBD1 or TRBD2 may supply D (6 bases each). Germline V gives CDR1 SGHTA, CDR2 FQGNSA. Trimming shortened V by 1 base and J by 10 bases, and 20 bases separated the two germline ends. The CDR3 has 16 amino acids. The CDR3 coding sequence is TGTGCCAGCAGCTTAGAGGGGGGCGGGCTGGGTGGTATTCAGTACTTC. Its protein is CASSLEGGGLGGIQYF. The full variable domain, with the rest looked up from reference TRBV7-2 and TRBJ2-4, is GAGVSQSPSNKVTEKGKDVELRCDPISGHTALYWYRQSLGQGLEFLIYFQGNSAPDKSGLPSDRFSAERTGGSVSTLTIQRTQQEDSAVYLCASSLEGGGLGGIQYFGAGTRLSVL.

This clonotype occurred a few times. The rearrangement uses TRBV11-3 and TRBJ1-1; D is undetermined. This CDR3 contains 13 residues. The V gene lost 6 bases and the J gene lost 0 bases, with 8 bases spanning the gap. Germline V gene data show CDR1 as SGHNT and CDR2 as YENEEA. The DNA for the CDR3 is TGTGCCAGCAGACAAACCATGAACACTGAAGCTTTCTTT. It codes for CASRQTMNTEAFF. The whole variable domain, filled in from reference TRBV11-3 and TRBJ1-1, reads EAGVVQSPRYKIIEKKQPVAFWCNPISGHNTLYWYLQNLGQGPELLIRYENEEAVDDSQLPKDRFSAERLKGVDSTLKIQPAELGDSAVYLCASRQTMNTEAFFGQGTRLTVV.

This sequence joins TRBV19 and TRBJ2-1, with unresolved D. V was shortened by 0 bases and J by 9 bases, with 6 bases between the two germline ends. The CDR3 consists of 12 residues. CDR1 and CDR2 from the germline V gene are LNHDA and SQIVND (reference sequence). CDR3 residues: CASSIDPGEQFF. CDR3 DNA sequence: TGTGCCAGTAGTATAGATCCCGGTGAGCAGTTCTTC.

A remark on this clonotype: A read error may explain this, as a much larger clone is one base away. The rearrangement uses TRBV7-6 and TRBJ2-3; weak D call: TRBD1 (6 bases). Germline V gene lookup returns CDR1 SGHVS and CDR2 FNYEAQ. This CDR3 has 12 amino acids. The CDR3 DNA follows: TGTGCCAACAGCTTTACAGGGGATACGCAGTATTTT. Translated: CANSFTGDTQYF.

Remarks on this clonotype: A much larger clone is a single base away; this may be a read error. This rearrangement joins TRBV7-2 to TRBJ1-1; the D gene is possibly TRBD1 (5 bases). CDR3 length equals 13 residues. Germline V gene sequence: CDR1 SGHTA, CDR2 FQGNSA. The CDR3 sequence: CATSIRGGSEAFF. CDR3 bases: TGTGCCACCAGCATTCGGGGGGGATCTGAAGCTTTCTTT.

The chain couples TRBV2 to TRBJ2-7; 11 bases line up with TRBD2. V lost 3 bases and J lost 3; bases outside the gene matches: 7. The CDR3 contains 16 residues. The germline CDR1 and CDR2 sequences are SNHLY and FYNNEI. The CDR3 region has the DNA TGTGCCAGCAGTGACCCGGGACTAGCGGAGTTCTACGAGCAGTACTTC. Translation gives CASSDPGLAEFYEQYF.

The chain's CDR3 is CASSLEGTGSDEQYF. The CDR3 DNA follows: TGTGCCAGCAGCTTAGAAGGGACAGGGAGCGACGAGCAGTACTTC. J is TRBJ2-7 and V is TRBV7-2; 9 bases agree with TRBD1. CDR1 is SGHTA and CDR2 is FQGNSA in the germline V gene. With V trimmed by 1 base and J by 5 bases, 6 bases remained unmatched. This CDR3 comprises 15 residues.

This chain uses TRBV4-3 with TRBJ2-5; 11 bases match TRBD1. The germline gives CDR1 LGHNA, CDR2 YSLEER. V shed 4 bases and J 5 bases; nucleotides not matched to a gene: 6. The CDR3 sequence is 15 residues long. The CDR3 sequence: CASSRTRTGGETQYF. The CDR3, as DNA: TGCGCCAGCAGCCGAACCCGGACAGGGGGCGAGACCCAGTACTTC.

The gene calls are TRBV28 and TRBJ1-5; no reliable D call. Trimming shortened V by 5 bases and J by 4 bases, and 6 bases separated the two germline ends. CDR1 and CDR2 from the germline V gene are MDHEN and SYDVKM. The CDR3 loop spans 12 amino acids. The CDR3: CASSTLNQPQHF. In nucleotides, the CDR3 is TGTGCCAGCAGTACCCTTAATCAGCCCCAGCATTTT.

The V gene is TRBV7-9, the J gene TRBJ2-1; the D gene is possibly TRBD2 (5 bases). Per the germline V gene, CDR1 is SEHNR and CDR2 is FQNEAQ (reference sequence). CDR3 size: 16 residues. Trimming took off 2 bases at V and 1 base at J, with 12 bases between the two ends. CDR3 in amino acids: CASSLPSGSSYNEQFF. CDR3 coding DNA: TGTGCCAGCAGCTTACCCAGCGGTTCGTCCTACAATGAGCAGTTCTTC.

V usage is TRBV12-3 or TRBV12-4 and J usage is TRBJ1-1; 7 nucleotides align to TRBD1. This CDR3 is 14 amino acids long. The V segment lost 3 bases and the J segment 2 bases; nucleotides outside the gene matches: 3. In nucleotides, the CDR3 is TGTGCCAGCAGTTTCCACAGGGGTAACACTGAAGCTTTCTTT. Translating it yields CASSFHRGNTEAFF.

This clonotype showed up just a few times. The chain uses TRBV20-1 and TRBJ2-3; TRBD2 matches 8 bases. V dropped 6 bases and J dropped 6; count of bases not matched to a gene: 14. This CDR3 is built from 15 residues. From germline, CDR1 is DFQATT and CDR2 SNEGSKA (reference sequence). The CDR3 region has the DNA TGCAGTGCAACGGGAGGGGCTGAGCGGTTCGATACGCAGTATTTT. Its translation: CSATGGAERFDTQYF.

This clonotype was detected many times. V and J are TRBV7-2 and TRBJ2-3; 11 bases agree with TRBD2. The CDR3 runs 15 residues. V trimming: 3 bases; J trimming: 5 bases; junction bases outside the gene matches: 4. Germline values: CDR1 SGHTA, CDR2 FQGNSA. Written as DNA, the CDR3 is TGTGCCAGCAGCTTTAGCGGGAGGGCCATAGATACGCAGTATTTT. Amino acid sequence: CASSFSGRAIDTQYF.

This clonotype was detected ten times or more. The chain links TRBV7-9 to TRBJ1-5; D is unclear. Germline loops: CDR1 SEHNR, CDR2 FQNEAQ (reference sequence). Trimming removed 6 bases at V and 1 base at J, with 10 bases between. The CDR3 contains 14 residues. CDR3 residues: CASRGAGSNQPQHF. The CDR3 DNA follows: TGTGCCAGCAGGGGCGCGGGAAGCAATCAGCCCCAGCATTTT.

The genes are TRBV18 and TRBJ2-7, with D perhaps assigned TRBD1 or TRBD2 (5 bases each). The germline V gene has CDR1 KGHSH and CDR2 LQKENI. Trimming took off 6 bases at V and 6 bases at J, with 15 bases between the two ends. This CDR3 is built from 13 residues. CDR3 amino acids: CASSPGPSSEQYF. The CDR3 bases are TGTGCCAGCTCTCCGGGACCCAGCTCCGAGCAGTACTTC.

Regarding this clonotype: This sequence may be a read error, since a much larger clone differs from it by one base. The chain carries TRBV7-8 and TRBJ2-3; no reliable D call. V was clipped by 7 bases and J by 2 bases, with 16 bases between them. Germline V gene lookup returns CDR1 SGHVS and CDR2 FQNEAQ. This CDR3 has 15 residues. The DNA for the CDR3 is TGTGCCAGCAACTTGGAGATGAACCCCACAGATACGCAGTATTTT. It is translated as CASNLEMNPTDTQYF.

This rearrangement joins TRBV12-3 or TRBV12-4 to TRBJ2-5, with 8 bases identical to TRBD1. After removal of 7 bases from V and 5 bases from J, the junction contained 12 bases not matched to a gene. The CDR3 contains 15 residues. The CDR3 is CASKMGQAPWETQYF. The CDR3 nucleotides read TGTGCCAGCAAAATGGGACAGGCCCCCTGGGAGACCCAGTACTTC.

This clonotype was observed at least ten times. The rearrangement joins TRBV7-2 to TRBJ1-1; D is uncertain. The germline V and J ends were trimmed by 2 bases and 1 base, with 8 bases remaining between them. Germline loops: CDR1 SGHTA, CDR2 FQGNSA. The CDR3 is 14 amino acids. Here the CDR3 reads CASSLLLTNTEAFF. The CDR3 coding sequence is TGTGCCAGCAGCTTACTTCTGACGAACACTGAAGCTTTCTTT. The complete variable domain, with remaining parts taken from reference TRBV7-2 and TRBJ1-1, reads GAGVSQSPSNKVTEKGKDVELRCDPISGHTALYWYRQSLGQGLEFLIYFQGNSAPDKSGLPSDRFSAERTGGSVSTLTIQRTQQEDSAVYLCASSLLLTNTEAFFGQGTRLTVV.

This clonotype was recorded a few times. The rearrangement uses TRBV12-3 or TRBV12-4 and TRBJ2-7, with TRBD2 as a possible D gene (7 bases). The CDR3 spans 14 residues. Trimming took 3 bases from V and 3 from J, leaving 12 bases between them. This CDR3 is CASSFWGGGYEQYF. CDR3 sequence (DNA): TGTGCCAGCAGTTTTTGGGGAGGGGGCTACGAGCAGTACTTC.

This clonotype was counted between two and nine times. The chain is built from TRBV7-9 and TRBJ1-5, with unresolved D. Germline values: CDR1 SEHNR, CDR2 FQNEAQ (reference sequence). This CDR3 contains 12 residues. Trimming took 0 bases from V and 12 from J, leaving 9 bases between them. CDR3 bases: TGTGCCAGCAGCTTAGCGACCGGTCTCCAGCATTTT. This translates into CASSLATGLQHF. Full variable domain (rest looked up from reference TRBV7-9 and TRBJ1-5): DTGVSQNPRHKITKRGQNVTFRCDPISEHNRLYWYRQTLGQGPEFLTYFQNEAQLEKSRLLSDRFSAERPKGSFSTLEIQRTEQGDSAMYLCASSLATGLQHFGDGTRLSIL.

Many counts were recorded for this clonotype. The V call is TRBV12-3 or TRBV12-4, the J call TRBJ1-1, with D unclear. Between the trimmed V and J ends, which lost 3 bases and 1 base, there was a span of 6 bases. This CDR3 has 13 amino acids. The CDR3 region has the DNA TGTGCCAGCAGTTTGTGGCAGAACACTGAAGCTTTCTTT. Translation gives CASSLWQNTEAFF.

This clonotype was seen a few times. The V gene is TRBV28, the J gene TRBJ1-1; 8 nucleotides line up with TRBD1. The CDR3 is made up of 16 amino acids. V lost 5 bases and J lost 2; bases outside the gene matches: 10. The V gene's germline CDR1 is MDHEN and CDR2 SYDVKM. The CDR3 here is CASSHRLGQGNTEAFF. CDR3 DNA sequence: TGTGCCAGCAGTCATCGCCTCGGACAGGGTAACACTGAAGCTTTCTTT.

This clonotype was picked up many times. V usage is TRBV7-2 and J usage is TRBJ1-2; tentative D call: TRBD1 (5 bases). Trimming removed 5 bases from V and 3 bases from J, with 13 bases in between. Germline lookup yields CDR1 SGHTA and CDR2 FQGNSA. This CDR3 comprises 14 residues. The CDR3, as DNA: TGTGCCAGCAGCATTCAGGGCTTCTACTATGGCTACACCTTC. Translating it yields CASSIQGFYYGYTF.